A single sample gave rise to the 3 T cell receptor beta chains below, sequenced in a study of blood T cell repertoires in COVID-19. Assay: immunoSEQ multiplex PCR; the TCRdb copy retains only in-frame clones and omits some. The table shows approximately 150,000 clones, with 60% to 85% occurring only once. The sequenced sample consisted of peripheral blood. These receptors were collected from a woman in her sixties or seventies with COVID-19, enrolled during active disease.

This chain links TRBV2 with TRBJ2-7; the D gene is possibly TRBD1 (6 bases). Trimming took off 8 bases at V and 0 bases at J, with 8 bases between the two ends. This CDR3 is 12 amino acids long. From germline, CDR1 is SNHLY and CDR2 FYNNEI. CDR3 loop: CASQTGSYEQYF. The CDR3 region has the DNA TGTGCCAGCCAGACAGGCTCCTACGAGCAGTACTTC.

This chain uses TRBV7-2 with TRBJ2-1; 8 bases line up with TRBD2. This CDR3 is 16 amino acids long. The J segment lost 3 bases and the V segment lost 1 base, leaving 5 bases of the junction unmatched. The V gene's germline CDR1 is SGHTA and CDR2 FQGNSA. The CDR3 bases are TGTGCCAGCAGCTTAGTTGGGACTAGTAACTACAATGAGCAGTTCTTC. This encodes CASSLVGTSNYNEQFF.

This chain's CDR3 is CASSPGTSGGTNTGELFF. DNA for the CDR3: TGTGCCAGCAGTCCCGGGACTAGCGGGGGGACGAACACCGGGGAGCTGTTTTTT. This chain joins TRBV6-6 and TRBJ2-2, with TRBD2 identical over 15 bases. Germline V CDR1 and CDR2: MNHNY, SVGAGI (reference sequence). This CDR3 comprises 18 residues. V dropped 5 bases and J dropped 0; count of bases not matched to a gene: 4.